These 8 T cell receptor beta chains share one sample of origin, sequenced in a study of blood T cell repertoires in COVID-19. Libraries were prepared by immunoSEQ multiplex PCR; TCRdb keeps only in-frame clonotypes and omits some of them. The profile shows around 59,000 clones, almost 90% of them singletons. Sequencing input: peripheral blood. The receptors here all came from a man in his sixties with acute or convalescent COVID-19.

As to this clone: One junction end does not reproduce the germline sequence, and a read error may be involved. The chain recombines TRBV6-1 with TRBJ1-3; the D gene is possibly TRBD1 (6 bases). CDR1 MNHNS and CDR2 SASEGT come from the germline V gene. The CDR3 loop spans 15 amino acids. The CDR3 here is CASREAGVSGNTIYF. CDR3 coding DNA: TGTGCCAGCAGAGAAGCAGGGGTCTCTGGAAACACCATATATTTT.

The chain couples TRBV15 to TRBJ1-2; a possible D gene is TRBD1 (5 bases). The CDR3 has 13 residues. The V end lost 5 bases, the J end lost 8 bases, and 15 bases lay between the germline ends. Germline CDR1 and CDR2: LNHNV and YYDKDF (reference sequence). The CDR3 loop is CATSRSGESGYTF. The CDR3 nucleotides read TGTGCCACCAGCCGCTCGGGGGAATCCGGCTACACCTTC.

Here the CDR3 DNA reads TGTGCCAGCAACCCAGGGGCCGGGGAGCTGTTTTTT. Translating it yields CASNPGAGELFF. This chain joins TRBV3-1 (or the pseudogene TRBV3-2) and TRBJ2-2, with D maybe TRBD1 (6 bases). CDR3 length: 12 amino acids. CDR1 is LGHDT, CDR2 YNNKEL, per germline (reference sequence). Trimming removed 7 bases from V and 6 bases from J, with 9 bases in between.

The chain joins TRBV19 to TRBJ2-7; 8 nucleotides agree with TRBD1. Per germline, CDR1 LNHDA and CDR2 SQIVND (reference sequence). The ends lost 6 bases at V and 6 bases at J; junction bases unmatched: 10. The CDR3 length is 14 residues. CDR3 amino acids: CASRSQGVRSEQYF. The CDR3 coding sequence is TGTGCCAGTAGATCACAGGGGGTACGGTCCGAGCAGTACTTC. The whole variable domain, remainder taken from reference TRBV19 and TRBJ2-7, is DGGITQSPKYLFRKEGQNVTLSCEQNLNHDAMYWYRQDPGQGLRLIYYSQIVNDFQKGDIAEGYSVSREKKESFPLTVTSAQKNPTAFYLCASRSQGVRSEQYFGPGTRLTVT.

This chain connects TRBV3-1 (or the pseudogene TRBV3-2) to TRBJ2-7, with TRBD1 as a possible D gene (5 bases). Germline lookup yields CDR1 LGHDT and CDR2 YNNKEL (reference sequence). The V and J ends lost 4 bases and 6 bases respectively, with 16 bases between them. The CDR3 spans 14 residues. The CDR3 region is CASSLVLGVGEQYF. CDR3 bases: TGTGCCAGCAGCCTAGTCCTAGGGGTAGGCGAGCAGTACTTC.

This chain connects TRBV19 to TRBJ2-1; 8 nucleotides agree with TRBD2. The J segment lost 7 bases and the V segment lost 3 bases, leaving 8 bases of the junction unmatched. The CDR3 spans 15 residues. The germline V gene encodes CDR1 LNHDA and CDR2 SQIVND (reference sequence). For the CDR3, the DNA is TGTGCCAGTAGTATTGCGGGAGGCGGAGAAAATGAGCAGTTCTTC. As protein: CASSIAGGGENEQFF.

This clone appeared a few times. The V gene is TRBV6-5, the J gene TRBJ2-7; D perhaps matches TRBD2 (6 bases). Germline V CDR1 and CDR2: MNHEY, SVGAGI. V was pared by 10 bases and J by 3 bases, with 22 bases between. There are 15 residues in the CDR3. The CDR3 sequence is CATRPAVRGFYEQYF. For the CDR3, the DNA is TGTGCCACCCGGCCCGCGGTGCGGGGATTCTACGAGCAGTACTTC.

In its sample, this clone was seen once. V usage is TRBV19 and J usage is TRBJ2-5; 10 bases are shared with TRBD1. The V and J ends lost 4 bases and 7 bases, in that order; junction bases with no gene match: 30. The CDR3 covers 22 residues. CDR1 is LNHDA and CDR2 is SQIVND in the germline V gene (reference sequence). CDR3 DNA: TGTGCCAGTAGTAGGGGACGAGTCCGGGACAGGGGCTCCCTGGAGCGTATGTGGACCCAGTACTTC. Its translation: CASSRGRVRDRGSLERMWTQYF. Variable domain in full (rest from reference TRBV19 and TRBJ2-5): DGGITQSPKYLFRKEGQNVTLSCEQNLNHDAMYWYRQDPGQGLRLIYYSQIVNDFQKGDIAEGYSVSREKKESFPLTVTSAQKNPTAFYLCASSRGRVRDRGSLERMWTQYFGPGTRLLVL.